One and the same sample provided the 10 T cell receptor beta chains below, sequenced in a study of T cell responses to AZD1222 COVID-19 vaccine (dated by TCRdb to the early 2020s). Receptors were amplified or captured by the immunoSEQ multiplex PCR assay. Held by TCRdb, this immuneACCESS table contains in-frame sequences only and omits some clones. Under half of the omission traces to an unresolved V gene where checked; the cause of the rest is unknown. This sample is represented by 150,000 to 180,000 clones; around 90% of them were singletons. Around 3.1% of the sample is in the top ten clones. Explained via the paper, the time point label denotes: baseline before first vaccination. The sample was peripheral blood, taken on day 0 of AZD1222 vaccination. The receptors stem from an adult in good health.

CDR3 nucleotides: TGTGCCAGCAGCTTACGGTCGGAAAGCTATGGCTACACCTTC. Translation gives CASSLRSESYGYTF. The rearrangement joins TRBV7-9 to TRBJ1-2; D is undetermined. The CDR3 loop spans 14 amino acids. Germline assignment: CDR1 SEHNR and CDR2 FQNEAQ (reference sequence). With 2 bases removed from V and 4 bases from J, the gap between germline ends came to 11 bases. The full variable domain, with the rest looked up from reference TRBV7-9 and TRBJ1-2, is DTGVSQNPRHKITKRGQNVTFRCDPISEHNRLYWYRQTLGQGPEFLTYFQNEAQLEKSRLLSDRFSAERPKGSFSTLEIQRTEQGDSAMYLCASSLRSESYGYTFGSGTRLTVV.

The chain carries TRBV7-2 and TRBJ1-5; the match to TRBD1 covers 7 bases. Germline V lookup: CDR1 SGHTA, CDR2 FQGNSA. The CDR3 has 13 amino acids. The V segment lost 8 bases and the J segment 6 bases; nucleotides outside the gene matches: 7. The DNA of the CDR3 is TGTGCCAGCGGACGACAGGGAGGTCAGCCCCAGCATTTT. Its protein is CASGRQGGQPQHF.

The genes are TRBV11-3 and TRBJ1-1, with 9 bases matching TRBD1. CDR3 length equals 16 residues. The junction had 5 bases not matched to a gene; V was cut back by 1 base and J by 2 bases. The V gene's germline CDR1 is SGHNT and CDR2 YENEEA. CDR3 residues: CASSLGRGQGNTEAFF. For the CDR3, the DNA is TGTGCCAGCAGCTTAGGAAGGGGACAGGGAAACACTGAAGCTTTCTTT. Complete variable domain (other parts from reference TRBV11-3 and TRBJ1-1): EAGVVQSPRYKIIEKKQPVAFWCNPISGHNTLYWYLQNLGQGPELLIRYENEEAVDDSQLPKDRFSAERLKGVDSTLKIQPAELGDSAVYLCASSLGRGQGNTEAFFGQGTRLTVV.

As for this clone: At the DNA level, this CDR3 is encoded by other sequences in the same sample as well. The V and J genes are TRBV15 and TRBJ1-5; D not resolved. This CDR3 contains 15 residues. The V end was cut by 0 bases, the J end by 0 bases, with 6 bases between. Germline V lookup: CDR1 LNHNV, CDR2 YYDKDF (reference sequence). CDR3 protein: CATSRERYSNQPQHF. In nucleotides, the CDR3 is TGTGCCACCAGCAGAGAGCGCTATAGCAATCAGCCCCAGCATTTT.

This chain connects TRBV10-3 to TRBJ2-7; a weak D match, TRBD1 (5 bases). CDR1 ENHRY and CDR2 SYGVKD come from the germline V gene. There are 15 residues in the CDR3. The germline V and J ends were trimmed by 0 bases and 0 bases, with 9 bases remaining between them. The CDR3 reads CAISESGVTSYEQYF. CDR3 bases: TGTGCCATCAGTGAGTCAGGGGTTACCTCCTACGAGCAGTACTTC.

This rearrangement joins TRBV29-1 to TRBJ1-5; TRBD1 matches 7 bases. Germline assignment: CDR1 SQVTM and CDR2 ANQGSEA. This CDR3 is 13 amino acids long. V shed 6 bases, J shed 7 bases, and the junction held 9 bases outside the gene matches. The CDR3 nucleotides read TGCAGCGTGGGACAGACTGGGGAGCAGCCCCAGCATTTT. It codes for CSVGQTGEQPQHF.

The chain employs TRBV4-3 and TRBJ2-7; D might be TRBD2 (5 bases). From germline, CDR1 is LGHNA and CDR2 YSLEER. The length of the CDR3 is 15 residues. The V end was cut by 5 bases, the J end by 0 bases, with 14 bases between. The CDR3 sequence is CASSASLANSYEQYF. The CDR3 bases are TGCGCCAGCAGCGCCTCTTTAGCGAACTCCTACGAGCAGTACTTC.

The rearrangement uses TRBV10-3 and TRBJ2-3; possibly TRBD2 for D (6 bases). This CDR3 comprises 15 residues. From germline, CDR1 is ENHRY and CDR2 SYGVKD. V dropped 4 bases and J dropped 2 bases, with 13 bases sitting between them. CDR3 residues: CAISAQRALTDTQYF. Here the CDR3 DNA reads TGTGCCATCAGTGCCCAGCGGGCCCTCACAGATACGCAGTATTTT.

This clone came up a few times. The J gene is TRBJ2-7, the V gene TRBV4-2; D gene uncertain. The CDR3 has 14 amino acids. Trimming shortened V by 5 bases and J by 5 bases, and 16 bases separated the two germline ends. Germline V gene sequence: CDR1 LGHNA, CDR2 YNFKEQ. CDR3 bases: TGTGCCAGCAGCTTCTTTTCGGGTCAGAACGAGCAGTACTTC. Amino acid sequence: CASSFFSGQNEQYF.

The rearrangement joins TRBV6-5 to TRBJ2-3; 8 positions agree with TRBD2. With 2 bases clipped from V and 9 bases from J, the junction kept 10 bases outside the gene matches. The CDR3 is 15 amino acids. Germline CDR1 and CDR2: MNHEY and SVGAGI. DNA of the CDR3: TGTGCCAGCAGTTACGTGGCGAGCGGGGGCGGGACGCAGTATTTT. Residues: CASSYVASGGGTQYF.